The text below deals with one T cell receptor beta chain. Its matching antigen is unknown. Some clones are missing from TCRdb's copy, which holds only in-frame ones; the method was immunoSEQ multiplex PCR. The clone table shows around 150,000 clones, with the ten largest holding around 2.4%. The sample originates from a study of T cell responses to AZD1222 COVID-19 vaccine. Trimming took 4 bases from V and 1 from J, leaving 25 bases between them. Germline loops: CDR1 MDHEN, CDR2 SYDVKM. This CDR3 region has 19 residues. Regarding the study as a whole: Possibly, clonal diversity was underestimated; donors were largely white British and included more females. Spike-specific TCR breadth and depth went up after people got two AZD1222 doses.

Sample: peripheral blood. The TCR was taken from an adult in good health. The chain uses TRBV28 and TRBJ2-5; perhaps TRBD1 as D (6 bases). The DNA for the CDR3 is TGTGCCAGCAGTTCACCGACGACAGGCGCTTGGGGAATCCAAGAGACCCAGTACTTC. Protein product: CASSSPTTGAWGIQETQYF.